This T cell receptor beta chain is drawn from a study of radiation and T cells in renal cell carcinoma. Overall study findings and caveats: In blood, top tumor clones expanded by 2 weeks, shrinking by 4. Pretreatment tumor biopsies were lacking, so baseline clonotypes are unknown.

The CDR3 runs to 18 residues. Germline trimming cut 6 bases from V and 5 bases from J; bases unmatched to any gene: 16. Germline assignment: CDR1 MDHEN and CDR2 SYDVKM. Data came from immunoSEQ multiplex PCR; TCRdb stores just in-frame clones and leaves some out. The sample consists of over 85,000 clones, approximately 80% of them appearing once. The time point denotes: baseline pretreatment blood. Treatment of the sample: 15 Gy SBRT to primary tumor, nephrectomy 4 weeks later. The tumor was a clear cell renal cell carcinoma. Points on this clone: Its antigen is currently unknown.

The chain has TRBV28 and TRBJ2-1; 10 nucleotides align to TRBD1. The sequence was obtained from a man aged 60 to 75 with renal cell carcinoma. The material sequenced was blood, taken from a patient whose treatment included radiotherapy and nephrectomy. The CDR3 loop is CASSSLLLTGGPNNEQFF. The CDR3 DNA follows: TGTGCCAGCAGCTCCCTCCTCCTGACAGGGGGCCCCAACAATGAGCAGTTCTTC.